This T cell receptor beta chain was found in a study of T cell responses to AZD1222 COVID-19 vaccine. Study-wide results and caveats: CD4 TCRs associated with vaccination spanned spike, dominating at 160-218 and 743-854. Nearly half of spike-specific TCRs reportedly go after variant regions that carry no mutations. Clonal diversity was possibly underestimated; the donors were predominantly white British and more often female.

CDR1 is MNHEY, CDR2 SVGAGI, per germline. V lost 7 bases, J lost 0 bases, and 13 bases lay in between. The CDR3 is 15 amino acids. Only in-frame clones appear in the TCRdb table, and some are missing; sequencing was by immunoSEQ multiplex PCR. The sample records fewer than 200,000 clones, 75% to 90% being singletons. As regards this clone: Its antigen is undetermined.

This TCR came from an adult in good health. V and J are TRBV6-5 and TRBJ1-3; TRBD1 is a possible D gene (5 bases). The specimen was peripheral blood, collected on day 0 of AZD1222 vaccination. The CDR3 region is CASTRDSLSGNTIYF. The CDR3, as DNA: TGTGCCAGCACGAGAGACAGTCTCTCTGGAAACACCATATATTTT.